The TCR beta chain under discussion was sequenced for a study of blood T cell repertoires in COVID-19. Study-level background: Donors in the United States, Italy and Spain gave samples during acute or convalescent COVID-19. Sources were T cells, B-cell-depleted T cells, or PBMCs; the material itself was cDNA or gDNA.

Germline V gene lookup returns CDR1 SNHLY and CDR2 FYNNEI. Germline trimming cut 4 bases from V and 7 bases from J; bases unmatched to any gene: 14. This CDR3 comprises 16 residues. In the authors' methods: Amplification with reference gene primers provided the estimates of nucleated cell counts. Sequenced by immunoSEQ multiplex PCR; TCRdb stores in-frame clones only, minus some. The V and J calls and clone size were taken over from that table, and D and trimming were inferred from the DNA. The sample records roughly 30,000 clones, 88% being singletons. The Seattle site enrolled patients during active infection and followed them longitudinally.

The TCR was taken from a man between 60 and 75 years old with COVID-19, enrolled during active disease. The sequencing sample was made of peripheral blood. V and J are TRBV2 and TRBJ2-7; the match to TRBD1 covers 9 bases. Written as DNA, the CDR3 is TGTGCCAGCAGTGCCGGGACAGGGAGTCTAGTAGCTGAGCAGTACTTC. This translates into CASSAGTGSLVAEQYF.